Listed below are T cell receptor beta chains from one sample, sequenced in a study of blood T cell repertoires in COVID-19. TCRdb's copy holds only in-frame clones and misses some; the assay was immunoSEQ multiplex PCR. Altogether approximately 270,000 clones are present, roughly nine tenths being singletons, with the ten largest covering around 2%. Source material: peripheral blood. These receptors were collected from a man aged 50 or older with acute or convalescent COVID-19. CDR3s include the opening cysteine and the closing phenylalanine or tryptophan. The D gene is left open where the match is weak. Rows may omit the clone size; those that give it use once, few, many or a size class.

size	D	V	J	CDR3	DNA
-	TRBD1	TRBV9	TRBJ2-1	CASSVVSTGGNEQFF	TGTGCCAGCAGCGTAGTAAGCACAGGGGGGAATGAGCAGTTCTTC
-	TRBD1	TRBV30	TRBJ2-4	CAWRRTGENIQYF	TGTGCCTGGAGGCGGACAGGAGAAAACATTCAGTACTTC
-	-	TRBV21-1	TRBJ2-7	CASRDLAGSCSYEQYF	TGTGCCAGCAGAGACCTAGCGGGGTCCTGCTCCTACGAGCAGTACTTC
once	TRBD1	TRBV7-2	TRBJ2-2	CASSRDSNVEELFF	TGTGCCAGCAGCAGGGACAGTAATGTTGAGGAGCTGTTTTTT
-	-	TRBV9	TRBJ1-1	CASSEGHNTEAFF	TGTGCCAGCAGCGAGGGGCACAACACTGAAGCTTTCTTT
-	-	TRBV21-1	TRBJ1-6	CASSSPTHGQQNSPLHF	TGTGCCAGCAGCTCCCCAACTCACGGACAGCAAAATTCACCCCTCCACTTT
-	-	TRBV2	TRBJ1-1	CASSEQGGNTEAFF	TGTGCCAGCAGTGAACAAGGGGGGAACACTGAAGCTTTCTTT
-	TRBD2	TRBV5-4	TRBJ2-5	CASSLSGGAWETQYF	TGTGCCAGCAGCCTTAGCGGGGGGGCGTGGGAGACCCAGTACTTC
-	-	TRBV7-6	TRBJ1-4	CASSSGVKGEKLFF	TGTGCCAGCAGCTCAGGGGTGAAAGGTGAAAAACTGTTTTTT
few	-	TRBV6-5	TRBJ2-5	CASSSGLFQETQYF	TGTGCCAGCAGTTCCGGACTATTCCAAGAGACCCAGTACTTC
-	-	TRBV6-6	TRBJ1-6	CASSYTGRGNSPLHF	TGTGCCAGCAGTTACACAGGGCGCGGTAATTCACCCCTCCACTTT
-	TRBD2	TRBV11-2	TRBJ2-3	CASSLAGGLDTDTQYF	TGTGCCAGCAGCTTGGCGGGGGGGCTGGACACAGATACGCAGTATTTT
-	-	TRBV7-3	TRBJ1-1	CASSSNRDTEAFF	TGTGCCAGCAGCTCTAACCGGGACACGGAAGCTTTCTTT
-	-	TRBV27	TRBJ1-6	CASSYRVGDNSPLHF	TGTGCCAGCAGTTACAGGGTAGGAGATAATTCACCCCTCCACTTT
-	-	TRBV19	TRBJ2-7	CASNPRGATEQYF	TGTGCCAGCAACCCCAGGGGAGCCACCGAGCAGTACTTC
once	TRBD1	TRBV29-1	TRBJ2-3	CSVGTATDTQYF	TGCAGCGTCGGGACAGCGACAGATACGCAGTATTTT
-	-	TRBV11-2	TRBJ2-1	CASSQVEGWDEQFF	TGTGCCAGCTCCCAGGTGGAGGGGTGGGATGAGCAGTTCTTC
-	TRBD1	TRBV14	TRBJ1-1	CASSHRKQGALNTEAFF	TGTGCCAGCAGCCACCGGAAACAGGGGGCTCTGAACACTGAAGCTTTCTTT
-	-	TRBV5-6	TRBJ1-2	CASKTEDGYTF	TGTGCCAGCAAGACAGAGGATGGCTACACCTTC
-	TRBD1	TRBV29-1	TRBJ2-2	CSVETGTGELFF	TGCAGCGTGGAGACAGGGACCGGGGAGCTGTTTTTT
-	TRBD1	TRBV2	TRBJ1-2	CASSEKGGLTNYGYTF	TGTGCCAGCAGTGAAAAAGGGGGCCTTACTAACTATGGCTACACCTTC
-	-	TRBV12-3/TRBV12-4	TRBJ2-7	CASSLDFRYEQYF	TGTGCCAGCAGTTTAGACTTTCGATACGAGCAGTACTTC
few	-	TRBV6-2/TRBV6-3	TRBJ1-1	CASSYSTVEAFF	TGTGCCAGCAGTTACTCGACTGTTGAAGCTTTCTTT
-	-	TRBV6-5	TRBJ2-7	CASSPGAGGSYEQYF	TGTGCCAGCAGTCCCGGAGCCGGAGGCTCCTACGAGCAGTACTTC
-	TRBD1	TRBV7-8	TRBJ1-2	CASSPRGSGTGLYGYTF	TGTGCCAGCAGCCCTAGAGGGTCCGGGACAGGGCTCTATGGCTACACCTTC
-	-	TRBV14	TRBJ2-5	CASGGYQETQYF	TGTGCCAGCGGGGGGTACCAAGAGACCCAGTACTTC
-	TRBD1	TRBV9	TRBJ1-4	CASSESIVGQGGKLFF	TGTGCCAGCAGCGAGTCGATTGTGGGACAGGGCGGAAAACTGTTTTTT
-	-	TRBV5-6	TRBJ2-4	CASSPGGTRGNIQYF	TGTGCCAGCAGCCCGGGGGGCACCCGGGGAAACATTCAGTACTTC
-	TRBD1	TRBV14	TRBJ1-2	CASSQRPGQLRGYTF	TGTGCCAGCAGCCAAAGACCGGGACAGCTTCGTGGCTACACCTTC
-	-	TRBV7-3	TRBJ2-5	CASSPGNNQETQYF	TGTGCCAGCAGCCCCGGGAACAATCAAGAGACCCAGTACTTC
-	-	TRBV5-1	TRBJ1-5	CASSPGASNQPQHF	TGCGCCAGCAGCCCGGGAGCTAGCAATCAGCCCCAGCATTTT
-	TRBD1	TRBV6-6	TRBJ2-7	CASRTGTGTYEQYF	TGTGCCAGCAGAACCGGGACAGGAACCTACGAGCAGTACTTC
-	-	TRBV7-3	TRBJ1-1	CASSLTGDTEAFF	TGTGCCAGCAGCTTAACGGGAGACACTGAAGCTTTCTTT
-	TRBD1	TRBV5-1	TRBJ2-7	CASSGQGKKNYEQYF	TGCGCCAGCAGCGGACAGGGTAAGAAGAACTACGAGCAGTACTTC
-	-	TRBV5-1	TRBJ2-3	CASSLEGPVDTQYF	TGCGCCAGCAGCTTGGAGGGGCCGGTAGATACGCAGTATTTT
few	-	TRBV4-2	TRBJ1-1	CASSWQGEAFF	TGTGCCAGCAGCTGGCAGGGAGAAGCTTTCTTT
-	-	TRBV7-9	TRBJ1-1	CASSLAQALGDTEAFF	TGTGCCAGCAGCTTAGCCCAGGCCCTCGGGGACACTGAAGCTTTCTTT
-	TRBD2	TRBV7-9	TRBJ2-3	CASRPPLWRGGQDTQYF	TGTGCCAGCAGACCCCCGTTGTGGCGGGGGGGCCAAGATACGCAGTATTTT
-	-	TRBV6-2/TRBV6-3	TRBJ1-5	CASSYSGGAQPQHF	TGTGCCAGCAGTTACTCGGGGGGAGCCCAGCCCCAGCATTTT
-	-	TRBV5-5	TRBJ2-7	CASSLPGFRSEQYF	TGTGCCAGCAGCCTTCCCGGGTTTCGATCCGAGCAGTACTTC
-	-	TRBV6-6	TRBJ2-3	CASNEGTQYF	TGTGCCAGCAACGAGGGCACGCAGTATTTT
-	TRBD2	TRBV2	TRBJ2-1	CASSERGLAGNEQFF	TGTGCCAGCAGTGAAAGGGGTCTAGCGGGCAATGAGCAGTTCTTC
-	-	TRBV5-4	TRBJ1-1	CASSPSGGESEAFF	TGTGCCAGCAGCCCCTCGGGGGGGGAAAGTGAAGCTTTCTTT
-	-	TRBV9	TRBJ1-3	CASSVDPSPSGNTIYF	TGTGCCAGCAGCGTAGATCCATCCCCCTCTGGAAACACCATATATTTT
-	TRBD2	TRBV19	TRBJ2-5	CASSIVGTSVETQYF	TGTGCCAGTAGTATAGTAGGGACTAGCGTGGAGACCCAGTACTTC
-	TRBD1	TRBV12-3/TRBV12-4	TRBJ2-1	CASSRDRYQQFF	TGTGCCAGCAGCCGGGACAGGTATCAGCAGTTCTTC
few	-	TRBV3-1/TRBV3-2	TRBJ2-7	CASSPTQGNEQYF	TGTGCCAGCAGCCCGACACAGGGAAACGAGCAGTACTTC
-	-	TRBV5-1	TRBJ1-5	CASSLGGGEGQPQHF	TGCGCCAGCAGCTTGGGGGGGGGCGAGGGCCAGCCCCAGCATTTT
-	-	TRBV3-1/TRBV3-2	TRBJ2-4	CASSPSLGNIQYF	TGTGCCAGCAGTCCATCACTTGGAAACATTCAGTACTTC
-	TRBD1	TRBV19	TRBJ1-2	CASSRDSYGYTF	TGTGCCAGTAGTAGGGACAGTTATGGCTACACCTTC
-	-	TRBV27	TRBJ1-3	CASSSTRGNTIYF	TGTGCCAGCAGCTCCACCAGGGGAAACACCATATATTTT
-	-	TRBV5-1	TRBJ2-7	CASSLSGSSYEQYF	TGCGCCAGCAGCTTGAGTGGGAGCTCCTACGAGCAGTACTTC
-	-	TRBV3-1/TRBV3-2	TRBJ1-1	CASSQGGENTEAFF	TGTGCCAGCAGCCAAGGGGGGGAGAACACTGAAGCTTTCTTT
-	-	TRBV11-2	TRBJ2-7	CASSLQGREQYF	TGTGCCAGCAGCTTACAGGGGCGCGAGCAGTACTTC
-	-	TRBV5-1	TRBJ2-3	CASSLESGASTDTQYF	TGCGCCAGCAGCTTGGAGTCAGGGGCTAGCACAGATACGCAGTATTTT
-	-	TRBV7-9	TRBJ2-3	CASSLSGLSTDTQYF	TGTGCCAGCAGCTTATCCGGACTTAGCACAGATACGCAGTATTTT